This T cell receptor (beta chain) was found in a study of blood T cells in healthy people across ages. Findings and caveats of the study: Any conclusive comparison of naive versus antigen-experienced cells was prevented by using unsorted PBMCs.

Through a sample-barcoded 5' primer and a J-beta primer mix, a second PCR was run for roughly 6 to 11 cycles. Researchers report that a template-switch adaptor with 12 random nucleotides tagged each cDNA molecule. TCRdb itself ran the 5' RACE reads through MiXCR, one entry per CDR3 protein. The table has some 860,000 distinct CDR3 sequences, approximately 60% seen once. About this clonotype: The antigen is unknown.

The V gene's germline CDR1 is KGHSH and CDR2 LQKENI. This CDR3 region has 18 residues. J gave up 0 bases and V 3 bases, and 11 bases lay outside the gene matches. The receptor comes from a man in his forties in good health. The sequencing input was blood. The V and J genes are TRBV18 and TRBJ2-3; 8 bases agree with TRBD1. In DNA, the CDR3 is TGTGCCAGCTCACCGGTCCCGGGACAGGAAGGTAGCACAGATACGCAGTATTTT. It yields the protein CASSPVPGQEGSTDTQYF. Together with reference TRBV18 and TRBJ2-3, the CDR3 gives the full variable domain: NAGVMQNPRHLVRRRGQEARLRCSPMKGHSHVYWYRQLPEEGLKFMVYLQKENIIDESGMPKERFSAEFPKEGPSILRIQQVVRGDSAAYFCASSPVPGQEGSTDTQYFGPGTRLTVL.